The 10 T cell receptor beta chains presented below share a single source sample, sequenced in a study of shared clonotypes between healthy human individuals. Only in-frame clones appear in the TCRdb table, and some are missing; sequencing was by immunoSEQ multiplex PCR. Among some 2,400,000 clones listed, approximately 94% were seen once. The sample consisted of naive CD4+ T cells sorted from blood. Noted subset: CD45RA+ positively selected. These receptors came from a young man in good health.

The rearrangement links TRBV7-8 to TRBJ2-3, with TRBD2 matching 11 bases. J gave up 2 bases and V 6 bases, and 4 bases lay outside the gene matches. Germline values: CDR1 SGHVS, CDR2 FQNEAQ. The CDR3 is 15 residues long. The CDR3 protein is CASRKGLADTDTQYF. In DNA, the CDR3 is TGTGCCAGCAGGAAGGGACTAGCGGACACAGATACGCAGTATTTT.

V gene TRBV6-5 combines with J gene TRBJ2-3, with TRBD2 identical over 12 bases. Trimming at V came to 11 bases and at J to 7 bases, leaving 7 bases not matched to a gene. The CDR3 has 13 residues. Germline CDR1 MNHEY, CDR2 SVGAGI. The CDR3 loop reads CASSSGRVNTQYF. CDR3 coding DNA: TGTGCCTCTTCTAGCGGGAGGGTAAATACGCAGTATTTT.

The chain has TRBV6-1 and TRBJ1-4; possible D gene TRBD1, 5 bases. V lost 2 bases and J lost 5, with 12 bases in between. Germline V lookup: CDR1 MNHNS, CDR2 SASEGT. The CDR3 length is 15 residues. CDR3 coding DNA: TGTGCCAGCAGTGAAAGTCCAGGGCTAAATGAAAAACTGTTTTTT. It translates to CASSESPGLNEKLFF.

This chain uses TRBV5-1 with TRBJ2-7; D uncertain. The CDR3 runs 13 residues. Germline V gene data show CDR1 as SGHRS and CDR2 as YFSETQ. V lost 4 bases and J 6 bases, leaving 14 bases between the germline ends. In DNA form, the CDR3 reads TGCGCCAGCAGCCCCGGACGGAACTCCGAGCAGTACTTC. Its protein is CASSPGRNSEQYF.

In the case of this clone: Other DNA sequences in this sample translate to the same CDR3. J is TRBJ1-3 and V is TRBV5-1; 9 nucleotides line up with TRBD1. J was trimmed by 5 bases and V by 1 base; bases with no gene match: 4. Germline loops: CDR1 SGHRS, CDR2 YFSETQ. The CDR3 length is 15 residues. The CDR3 region has the DNA TGCGCCAGCAGCTTGACGGGACAGGGAAGAAACACCATATATTTT. Amino acids: CASSLTGQGRNTIYF.

The V call is TRBV29-1, the J call TRBJ2-5, with no clear D. Germline V gives CDR1 SQVTM, CDR2 ANQGSEA. With 5 bases removed from V and 2 bases from J, the gap between germline ends came to 12 bases. CDR3 length equals 13 residues. CDR3 sequence reads: CSVFARLQETQYF. In DNA, the CDR3 is TGCAGCGTTTTTGCCCGGCTTCAAGAGACCCAGTACTTC.

The V and J genes are TRBV5-3 and TRBJ2-7, with D possibly being TRBD1 (6 bases). TRBV5-3 is given ORF status, its function remaining uncertain. The ends were cut back, 3 bases at V and 2 bases at J, with 24 bases in the middle. The CDR3 sequence is 18 residues long. CDR3 loop: CARSSTPDRLHPTYEQYF. CDR3 sequence (DNA): TGTGCCAGAAGCTCAACACCCGACAGGCTCCACCCTACCTACGAGCAGTACTTC.

The chain carries TRBV5-4 and TRBJ1-2; no clear D. CDR3 length: 14 residues. V was shortened by 0 bases and J by 3 bases, with 9 bases between the two germline ends. Per the germline V gene, CDR1 is SGHNT and CDR2 is YYREEE (reference sequence). The CDR3 DNA sequence: TGTGCCAGCAGCTTGGAGGGCAGAGACTATGGCTACACCTTC. Amino acids: CASSLEGRDYGYTF.

In this sample, this clone turned up once. This rearrangement joins TRBV7-2 to TRBJ2-7; D possibly corresponds to TRBD1 (5 bases). The CDR3 contains 14 residues. Germline values: CDR1 SGHTA, CDR2 FQGNSA. V was shortened by 3 bases and J by 5 bases, with 14 bases between the two germline ends. The CDR3 bases are TGTGCCAGCAGCTTGAGTACAGGATGGGACGAGCAGTACTTC. It is translated as CASSLSTGWDEQYF.

This sequence joins TRBV10-3 and TRBJ2-1; 10 bases are shared with TRBD1. The V gene end was trimmed by 6 bases and the J gene end by 6 bases; junction bases not matched to a gene: 8. This CDR3 has 15 amino acids. The germline V gene encodes CDR1 ENHRY and CDR2 SYGVKD. The CDR3 bases are TGTGCCATCAGCAGACAGGGGGCCAGGGGCAATGAGCAGTTCTTC. Protein: CAISRQGARGNEQFF.